This TCR beta chain was sequenced in a study of PD-1 blockade in classical Hodgkin lymphoma. General study points: Patients starting nivolumab under 1 year after ASCT were excluded. Patients who responded completely had about the same baseline diversity as newly diagnosed patients. Newly diagnosed patients were reported to exhibit reduced baseline TCR diversity relative to healthy donors.

With no exception, relapse followed autologous stem cell transplantation in all patients, and brentuximab vedotin exposure varied. This table comes from immunoSEQ multiplex PCR, and its TCRdb copy is limited to in-frame clones, with some not included. The data hold 89,000 or so clones, with approximately 91% observed a single time. The count of this clone is one. The target antigen is unknown. The source is a human donor with classical Hodgkin lymphoma. This specimen consisted of peripheral blood mononuclear cells (PBMCs), obtained before the second cycle of nivolumab.

Here the CDR3 reads CATSNRGRAAGELFF. In DNA form, the CDR3 reads TGTGCCACCAGCAATCGCGGGAGGGCCGCCGGGGAGCTGTTTTTT. The rearrangement uses TRBV15 and TRBJ2-2, with 9 bases aligning to TRBD2. CDR3 length equals 15 residues. V shed 4 bases, J shed 6 bases, and the junction held 6 bases outside the gene matches. Germline V gene lookup returns CDR1 LNHNV and CDR2 YYDKDF (reference sequence).